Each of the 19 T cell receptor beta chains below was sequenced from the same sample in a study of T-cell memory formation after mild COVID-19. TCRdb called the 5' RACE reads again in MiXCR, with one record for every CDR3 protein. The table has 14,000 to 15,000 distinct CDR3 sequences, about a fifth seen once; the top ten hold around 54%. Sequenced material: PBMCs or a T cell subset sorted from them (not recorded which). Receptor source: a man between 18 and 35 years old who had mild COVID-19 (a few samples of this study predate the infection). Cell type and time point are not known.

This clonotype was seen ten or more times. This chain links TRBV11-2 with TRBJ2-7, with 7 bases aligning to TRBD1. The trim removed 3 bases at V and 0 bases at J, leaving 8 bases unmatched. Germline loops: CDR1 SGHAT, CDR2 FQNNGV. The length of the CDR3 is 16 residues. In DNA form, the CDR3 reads TGTGCCAGCAGCTTTCGGACAGGTATAGACTCCTACGAGCAGTACTTC. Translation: CASSFRTGIDSYEQYF.

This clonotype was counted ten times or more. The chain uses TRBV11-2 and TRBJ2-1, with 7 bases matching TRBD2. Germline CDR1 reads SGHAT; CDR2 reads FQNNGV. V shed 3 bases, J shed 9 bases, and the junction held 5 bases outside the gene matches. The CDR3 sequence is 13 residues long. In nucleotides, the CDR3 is TGTGCCAGCAGCTTCGGGACTACATTTGAGCAGTTCTTC. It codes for CASSFGTTFEQFF.

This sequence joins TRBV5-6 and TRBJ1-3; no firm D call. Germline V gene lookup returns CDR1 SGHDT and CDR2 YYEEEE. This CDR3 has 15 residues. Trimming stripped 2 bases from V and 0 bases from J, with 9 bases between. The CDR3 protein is CASSFATNSGNTIYF. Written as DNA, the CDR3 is TGTGCCAGCAGCTTCGCTACCAACTCTGGAAACACCATATATTTT. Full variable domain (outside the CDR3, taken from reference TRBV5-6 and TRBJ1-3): DAGVTQSPTHLIKTRGQQVTLRCSPKSGHDTVSWYQQALGQGPQFIFQYYEEEERQRGNFPDRFSGHQFPNYSSELNVNALLLGDSALYLCASSFATNSGNTIYFGEGSWLTVV.

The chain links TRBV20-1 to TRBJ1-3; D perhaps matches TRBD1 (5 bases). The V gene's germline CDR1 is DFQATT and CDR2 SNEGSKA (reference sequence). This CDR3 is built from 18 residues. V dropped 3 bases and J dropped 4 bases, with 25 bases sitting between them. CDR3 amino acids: CSASQGRLYGPEGNTIYF. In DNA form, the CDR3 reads TGCAGTGCTAGCCAGGGTCGGCTCTATGGGCCGGAAGGAAACACCATATATTTT.

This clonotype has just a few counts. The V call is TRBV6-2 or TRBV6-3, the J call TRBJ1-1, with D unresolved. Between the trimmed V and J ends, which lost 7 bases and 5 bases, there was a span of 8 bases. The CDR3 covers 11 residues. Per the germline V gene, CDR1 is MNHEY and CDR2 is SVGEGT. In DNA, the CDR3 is TGTGCCAGCACTGACATGACTGAAGCTTTCTTT. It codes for CASTDMTEAFF.

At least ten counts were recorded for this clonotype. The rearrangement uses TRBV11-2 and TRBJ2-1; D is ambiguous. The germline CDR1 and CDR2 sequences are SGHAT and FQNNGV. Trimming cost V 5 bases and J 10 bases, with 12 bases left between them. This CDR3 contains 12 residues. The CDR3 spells CASSGENLEQFF. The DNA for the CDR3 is TGTGCCAGCAGCGGAGAAAATTTAGAGCAGTTCTTC. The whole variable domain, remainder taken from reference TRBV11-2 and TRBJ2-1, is EAGVAQSPRYKIIEKRQSVAFWCNPISGHATLYWYQQILGQGPKLLIQFQNNGVVDDSQLPKDRFSAERLKGVDSTLKIQPAKLEDSAVYLCASSGENLEQFFGPGTRLTVL.

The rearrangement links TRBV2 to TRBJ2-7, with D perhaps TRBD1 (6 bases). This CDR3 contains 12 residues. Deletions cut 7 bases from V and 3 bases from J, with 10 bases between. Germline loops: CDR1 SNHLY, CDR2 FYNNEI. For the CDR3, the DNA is TGTGCCAGCAAGGGGGAAATCTACGAGCAGTACTTC. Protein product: CASKGEIYEQYF.

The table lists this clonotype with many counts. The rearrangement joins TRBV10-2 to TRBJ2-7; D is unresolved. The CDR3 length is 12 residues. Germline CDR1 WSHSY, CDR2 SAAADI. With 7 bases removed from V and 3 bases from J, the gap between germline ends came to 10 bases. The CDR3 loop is CASTGWSYEQYF. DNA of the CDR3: TGCGCCAGCACCGGTTGGAGCTACGAGCAGTACTTC.

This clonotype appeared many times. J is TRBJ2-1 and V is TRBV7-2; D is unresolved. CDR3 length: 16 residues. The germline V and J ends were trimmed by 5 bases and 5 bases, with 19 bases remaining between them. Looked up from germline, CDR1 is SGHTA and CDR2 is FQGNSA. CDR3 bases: TGTGCCAGCAGCCATCTGTTGCATCAACTCCACAATGAGCAGTTCTTC. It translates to CASSHLLHQLHNEQFF.

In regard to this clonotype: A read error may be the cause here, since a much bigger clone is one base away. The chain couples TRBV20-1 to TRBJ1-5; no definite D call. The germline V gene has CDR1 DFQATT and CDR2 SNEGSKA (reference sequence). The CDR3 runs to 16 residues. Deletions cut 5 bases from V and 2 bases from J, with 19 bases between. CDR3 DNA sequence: TGCAGTGCTCTCTTAGCGGCGGCATGGGGCAATCAGCCCCAGCATTTT. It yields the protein CSALLAAAWGNQPQHF.

CDR3 in DNA: TGTGCCAGCAGACCCGGGACAGCCCAGGATACGCAGTATTTT. The encoded protein is CASRPGTAQDTQYF. The chain employs TRBV12-3 or TRBV12-4 and TRBJ2-3; 7 nucleotides match TRBD1. Trimming removed 6 bases from V and 6 bases from J; junction bases left unmatched: 9. The CDR3 is 14 amino acids.

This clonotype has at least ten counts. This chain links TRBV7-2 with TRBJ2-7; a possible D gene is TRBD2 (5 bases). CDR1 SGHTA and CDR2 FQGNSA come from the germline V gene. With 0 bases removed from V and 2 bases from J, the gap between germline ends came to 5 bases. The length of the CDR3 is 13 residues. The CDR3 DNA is TGTGCCAGCAGCTTAGCGGGAGCCTACGAGCAGTACTTC. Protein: CASSLAGAYEQYF.

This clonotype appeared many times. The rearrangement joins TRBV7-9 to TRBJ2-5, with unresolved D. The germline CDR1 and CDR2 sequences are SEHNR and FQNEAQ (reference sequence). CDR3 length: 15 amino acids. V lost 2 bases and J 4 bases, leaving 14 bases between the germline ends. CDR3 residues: CASSLKGRRVETQYF. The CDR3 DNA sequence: TGTGCCAGCAGCTTAAAGGGAAGACGGGTAGAGACCCAGTACTTC. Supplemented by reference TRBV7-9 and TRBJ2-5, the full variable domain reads DTGVSQNPRHKITKRGQNVTFRCDPISEHNRLYWYRQTLGQGPEFLTYFQNEAQLEKSRLLSDRFSAERPKGSFSTLEIQRTEQGDSAMYLCASSLKGRRVETQYFGPGTRLLVL.

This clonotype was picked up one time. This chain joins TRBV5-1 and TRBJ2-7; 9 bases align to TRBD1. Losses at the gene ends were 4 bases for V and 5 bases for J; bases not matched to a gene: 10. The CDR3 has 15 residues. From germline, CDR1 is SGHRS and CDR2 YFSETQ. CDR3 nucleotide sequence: TGCGCCAGCAGCATACTCCCGGGACAGGGACACGAGCAGTACGTC. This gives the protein CASSILPGQGHEQYV.

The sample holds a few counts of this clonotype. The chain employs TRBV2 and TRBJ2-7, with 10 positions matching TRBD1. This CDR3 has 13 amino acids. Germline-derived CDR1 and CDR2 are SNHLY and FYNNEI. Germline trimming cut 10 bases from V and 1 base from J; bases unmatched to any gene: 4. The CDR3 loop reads CAMPGQGSYEQYV. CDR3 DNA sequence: TGTGCCATGCCGGGACAGGGGTCCTACGAGCAGTACGTC.

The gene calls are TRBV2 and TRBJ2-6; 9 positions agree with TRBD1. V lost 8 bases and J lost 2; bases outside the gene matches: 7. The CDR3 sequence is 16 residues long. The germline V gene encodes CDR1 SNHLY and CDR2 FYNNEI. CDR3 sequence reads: CASRDREGTGANVLTF. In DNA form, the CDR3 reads TGTGCCAGCCGGGACAGGGAAGGCACTGGGGCCAACGTCCTGACTTTC.

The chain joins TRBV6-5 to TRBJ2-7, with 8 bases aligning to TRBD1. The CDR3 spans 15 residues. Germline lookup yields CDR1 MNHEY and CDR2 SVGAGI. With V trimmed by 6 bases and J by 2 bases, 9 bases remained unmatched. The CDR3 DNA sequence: TGTGCCAGCAGGAGAACAGGGGGGCCCACCTACGAGCAGTACGTC. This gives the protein CASRRTGGPTYEQYV.

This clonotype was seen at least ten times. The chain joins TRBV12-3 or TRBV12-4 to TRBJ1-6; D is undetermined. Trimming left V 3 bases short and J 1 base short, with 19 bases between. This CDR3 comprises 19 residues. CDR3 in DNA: TGTGCCAGCAGTTTTAGAGGTGGGATCGTTGGATCCTATAATTCACCCCTCCACTTT. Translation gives CASSFRGGIVGSYNSPLHF.

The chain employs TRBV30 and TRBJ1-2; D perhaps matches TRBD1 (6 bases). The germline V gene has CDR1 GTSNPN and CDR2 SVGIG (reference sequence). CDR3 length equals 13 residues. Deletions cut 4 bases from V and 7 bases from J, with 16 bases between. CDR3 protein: CAWIGGQYSGYTF. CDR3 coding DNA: TGTGCCTGGATCGGGGGGCAATACTCTGGCTACACCTTC. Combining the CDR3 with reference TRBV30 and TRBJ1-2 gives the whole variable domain SQTIHQWPATLVQPVGSPLSLECTVEGTSNPNLYWYRQAAGRGLQLLFYSVGIGQISSEVPQNLSASRPQDRQFILSSKKLLLSDSGFYLCAWIGGQYSGYTFGSGTRLTVV.